The subject of this entry is one T cell receptor beta chain. Its antigen is as yet unknown. This CDR3 contains 13 residues. V was pared by 7 bases and J by 8 bases, with 10 bases of the junction left unmatched. Germline lookup yields CDR1 SNHLY and CDR2 FYNNEI. This sample was included in a study of glioma-infiltrating T cells after dendritic cell vaccination. Study outcomes and limitations: The cohort had few patients with full blood and tumor sets.

Method: immunoSEQ multiplex PCR; TCRdb's copy keeps in-frame clones and lacks some. The sample has 100,000 or so clones, around 80% seen once. As to time point: after dendritic cell vaccination, including at tumor progression/relapse. Specimen: blood, collected after dendritic cell vaccination. The TCR originated in a human donor with glioblastoma. The chain uses TRBV2 and TRBJ1-2; TRBD1 agrees at 7 bases. This CDR3 is CASTTGEGFGYTF. In nucleotides, the CDR3 is TGTGCCAGCACCACAGGGGAAGGTTTCGGCTACACCTTC.